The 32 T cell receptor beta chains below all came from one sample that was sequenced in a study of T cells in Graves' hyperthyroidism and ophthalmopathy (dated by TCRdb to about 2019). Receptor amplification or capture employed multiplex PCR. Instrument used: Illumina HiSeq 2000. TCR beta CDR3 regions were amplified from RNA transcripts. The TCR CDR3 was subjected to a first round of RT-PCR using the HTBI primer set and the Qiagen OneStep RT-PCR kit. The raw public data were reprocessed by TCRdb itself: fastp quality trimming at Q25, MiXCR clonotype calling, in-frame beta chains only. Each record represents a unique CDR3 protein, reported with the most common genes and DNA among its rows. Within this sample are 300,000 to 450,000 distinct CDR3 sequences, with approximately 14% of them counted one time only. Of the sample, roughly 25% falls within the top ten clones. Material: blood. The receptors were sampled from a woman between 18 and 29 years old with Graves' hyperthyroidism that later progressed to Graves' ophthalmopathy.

The CDR3 spells CASSLETSTPTGNTIYF. For the CDR3, the DNA is TGCGCCAGCAGCTTGGAAACCTCCACCCCGACTGGAAACACCATATATTTT. The chain recombines TRBV5-1 with TRBJ1-3; D unclear. Trimming took 0 bases from V and 2 from J, leaving 15 bases between them. CDR1 and CDR2 from the germline V gene are SGHRS and YFSETQ. This CDR3 contains 17 residues.

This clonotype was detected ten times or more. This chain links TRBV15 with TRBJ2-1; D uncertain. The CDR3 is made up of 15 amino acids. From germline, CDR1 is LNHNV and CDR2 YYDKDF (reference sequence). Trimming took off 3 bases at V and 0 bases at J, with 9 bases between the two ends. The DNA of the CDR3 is TGTGCCACCAGCAGTCCGGTGAGCTCCTACAATGAGCAGTTCTTC. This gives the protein CATSSPVSSYNEQFF.

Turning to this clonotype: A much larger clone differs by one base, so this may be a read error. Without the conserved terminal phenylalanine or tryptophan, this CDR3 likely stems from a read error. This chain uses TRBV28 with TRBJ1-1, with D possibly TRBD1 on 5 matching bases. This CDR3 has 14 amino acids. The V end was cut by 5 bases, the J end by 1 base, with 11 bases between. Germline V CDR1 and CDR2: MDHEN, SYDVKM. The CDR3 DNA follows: TGTGCCAGCAGTCAGACGACAGAGAACACTGAAGCTTTCTCT. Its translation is CASSQTTENTEAFS.

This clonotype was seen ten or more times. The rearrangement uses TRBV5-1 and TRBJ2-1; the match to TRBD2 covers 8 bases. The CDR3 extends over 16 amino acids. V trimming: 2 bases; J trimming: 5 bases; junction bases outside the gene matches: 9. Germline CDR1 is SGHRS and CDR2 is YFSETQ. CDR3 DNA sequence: TGCGCCAGCAGCTTTACTAGCGGATTGAAGCACAATGAGCAGTTCTTC. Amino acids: CASSFTSGLKHNEQFF.

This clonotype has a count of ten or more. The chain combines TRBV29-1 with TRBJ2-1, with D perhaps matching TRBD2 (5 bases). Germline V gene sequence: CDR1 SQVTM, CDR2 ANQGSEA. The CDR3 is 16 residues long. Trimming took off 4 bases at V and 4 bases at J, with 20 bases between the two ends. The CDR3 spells CSVGGLPGSLYNEQFF. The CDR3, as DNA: TGCAGCGTTGGCGGGCTGCCGGGTAGCTTGTACAATGAGCAGTTCTTC.

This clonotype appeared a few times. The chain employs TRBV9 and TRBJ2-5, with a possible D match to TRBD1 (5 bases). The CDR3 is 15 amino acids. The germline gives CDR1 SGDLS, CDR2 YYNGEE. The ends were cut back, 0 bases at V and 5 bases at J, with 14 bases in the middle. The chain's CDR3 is CASSVAGRVDETQYF. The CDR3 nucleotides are TGTGCCAGCAGCGTAGCTGGCAGGGTAGACGAGACCCAGTACTTC.

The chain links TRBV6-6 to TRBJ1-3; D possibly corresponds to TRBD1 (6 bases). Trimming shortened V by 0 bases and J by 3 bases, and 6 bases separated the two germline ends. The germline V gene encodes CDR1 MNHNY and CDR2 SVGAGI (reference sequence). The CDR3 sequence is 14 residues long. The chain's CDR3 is CASSYSGGGNTIYF. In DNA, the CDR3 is TGTGCCAGCAGTTACTCAGGGGGTGGAAACACCATATATTTT.

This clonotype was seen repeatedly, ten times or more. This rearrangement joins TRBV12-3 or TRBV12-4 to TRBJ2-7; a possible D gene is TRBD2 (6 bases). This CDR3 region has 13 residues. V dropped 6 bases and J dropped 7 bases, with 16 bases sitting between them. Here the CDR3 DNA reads TGTGCCAGCAGCCCCCGGGGGTCTTGGGAGCAGTACTTC. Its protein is CASSPRGSWEQYF.

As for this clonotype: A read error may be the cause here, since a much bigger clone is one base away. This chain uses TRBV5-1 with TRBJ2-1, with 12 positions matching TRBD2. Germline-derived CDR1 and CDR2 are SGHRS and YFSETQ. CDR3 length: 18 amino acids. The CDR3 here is CASSPGLAGSSSYNDQFF. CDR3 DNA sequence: TGCGCCAGCAGCCCCGGACTAGCGGGATCCAGCTCCTACAATGACCAGTTCTTC. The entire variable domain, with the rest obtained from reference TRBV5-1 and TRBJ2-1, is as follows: KAGVTQTPRYLIKTRGQQVTLSCSPISGHRSVSWYQQTPGQGLQFLFEYFSETQRNKGNFPGRFSGRQFSNSRSEMNVSTLELGDSALYLCASSPGLAGSSSYNDQFFGPGTRLTVL.

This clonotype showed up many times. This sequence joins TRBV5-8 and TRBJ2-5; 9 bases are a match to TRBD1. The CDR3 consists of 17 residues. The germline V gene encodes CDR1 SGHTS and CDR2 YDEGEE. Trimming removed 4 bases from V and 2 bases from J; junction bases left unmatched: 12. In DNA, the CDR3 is TGTGCCAGCAGCCGACCGGGACAGGGAACCCTACAAGAGACCCAGTACTTC. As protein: CASSRPGQGTLQETQYF.

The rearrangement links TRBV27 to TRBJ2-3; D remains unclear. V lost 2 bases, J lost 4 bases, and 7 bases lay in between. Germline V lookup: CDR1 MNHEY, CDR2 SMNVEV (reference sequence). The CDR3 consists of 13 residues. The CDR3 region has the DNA TGTGCCAGCAGTTTAATGGGCGCAGATACGCAGTATTTT. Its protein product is CASSLMGADTQYF.

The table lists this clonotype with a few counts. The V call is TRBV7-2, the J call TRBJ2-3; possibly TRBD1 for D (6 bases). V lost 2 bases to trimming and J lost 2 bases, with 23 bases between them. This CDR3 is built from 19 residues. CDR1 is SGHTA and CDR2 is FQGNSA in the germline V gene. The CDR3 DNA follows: TGTGCCAGCAGCTTATTAGCCCTGGGACACAGCGGAATCACAGATACGCAGTATTTT. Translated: CASSLLALGHSGITDTQYF.

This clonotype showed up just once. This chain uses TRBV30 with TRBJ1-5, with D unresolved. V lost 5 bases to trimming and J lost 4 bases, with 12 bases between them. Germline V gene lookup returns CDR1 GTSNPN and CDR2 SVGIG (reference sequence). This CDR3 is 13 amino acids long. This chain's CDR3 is CAWEPGRNQPQHF. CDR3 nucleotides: TGTGCCTGGGAGCCAGGACGTAATCAGCCCCAGCATTTT.

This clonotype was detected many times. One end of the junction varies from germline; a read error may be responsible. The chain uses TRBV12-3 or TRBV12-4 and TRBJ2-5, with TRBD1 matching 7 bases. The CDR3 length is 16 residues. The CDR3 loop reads CASSFSADRDHETQYF. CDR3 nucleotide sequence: TGTGCCAGCAGTTTCTCTGCTGACAGGGACCACGAGACCCAGTACTTC.

CDR3 bases: TGTGCCAGCAGTTTATTTCGGGACAATCAGCCCCAGCATTTT. As protein: CASSLFRDNQPQHF. This chain links TRBV7-2 with TRBJ1-5; the D is unclear. The V end was cut by 6 bases, the J end by 3 bases, with 12 bases between. This CDR3 region has 14 residues. Germline lookup yields CDR1 SGHTA and CDR2 FQGNSA.

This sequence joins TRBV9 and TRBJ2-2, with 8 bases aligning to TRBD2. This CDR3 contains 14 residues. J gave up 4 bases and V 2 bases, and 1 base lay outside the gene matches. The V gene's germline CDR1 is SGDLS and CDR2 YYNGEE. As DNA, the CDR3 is TGTGCCAGCAGCGTTACTAGCGGCACCGGGGAGCTGTTTTTT. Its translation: CASSVTSGTGELFF.

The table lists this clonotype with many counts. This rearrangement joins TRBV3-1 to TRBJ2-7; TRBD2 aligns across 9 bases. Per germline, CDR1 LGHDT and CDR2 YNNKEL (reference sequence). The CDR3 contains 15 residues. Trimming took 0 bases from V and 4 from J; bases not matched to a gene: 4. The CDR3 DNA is TGTGCCAGCAGCCAAGATTTGACTAGCGGTTACGAGCAGTACTTC. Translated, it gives CASSQDLTSGYEQYF.

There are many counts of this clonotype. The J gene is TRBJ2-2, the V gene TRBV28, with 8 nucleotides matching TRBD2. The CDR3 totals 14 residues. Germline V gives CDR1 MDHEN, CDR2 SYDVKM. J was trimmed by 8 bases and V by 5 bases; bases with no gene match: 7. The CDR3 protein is CASSRSGRSGELFF. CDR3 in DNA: TGTGCCAGCAGTCGAAGCGGGAGATCTGGGGAGCTGTTTTTT.

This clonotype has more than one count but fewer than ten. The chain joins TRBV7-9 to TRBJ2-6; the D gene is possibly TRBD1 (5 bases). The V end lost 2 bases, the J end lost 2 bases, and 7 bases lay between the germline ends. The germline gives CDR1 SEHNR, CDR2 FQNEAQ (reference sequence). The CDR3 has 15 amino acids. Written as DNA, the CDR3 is TGTGCCAGCAGCTTACCGACAGCTGGGGCCAACGTCCTGACTTTC. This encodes CASSLPTAGANVLTF.

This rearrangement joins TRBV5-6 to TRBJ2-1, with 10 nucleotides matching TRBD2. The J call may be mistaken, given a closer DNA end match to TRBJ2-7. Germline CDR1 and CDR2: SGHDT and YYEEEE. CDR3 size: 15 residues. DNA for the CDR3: TGTGCCAGCAGCCGAGAGCGGGAGGGGCAGAATGAGCAGTACTTC. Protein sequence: CASSREREGQNEQYF.

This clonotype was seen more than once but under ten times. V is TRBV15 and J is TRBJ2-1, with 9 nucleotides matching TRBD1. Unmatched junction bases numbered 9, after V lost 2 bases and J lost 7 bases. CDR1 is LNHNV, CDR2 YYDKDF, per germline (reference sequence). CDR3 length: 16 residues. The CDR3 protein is CATSRPQGADKNEQFF. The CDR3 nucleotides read TGTGCCACCAGCAGACCACAGGGGGCGGATAAAAATGAGCAGTTCTTC.

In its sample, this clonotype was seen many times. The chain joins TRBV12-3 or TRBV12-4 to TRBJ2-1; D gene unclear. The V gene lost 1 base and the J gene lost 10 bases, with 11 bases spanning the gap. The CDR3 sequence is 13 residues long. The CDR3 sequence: CASSLEGWNEQFF. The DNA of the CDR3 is TGTGCCAGCAGTTTAGAAGGTTGGAACGAGCAGTTCTTC.

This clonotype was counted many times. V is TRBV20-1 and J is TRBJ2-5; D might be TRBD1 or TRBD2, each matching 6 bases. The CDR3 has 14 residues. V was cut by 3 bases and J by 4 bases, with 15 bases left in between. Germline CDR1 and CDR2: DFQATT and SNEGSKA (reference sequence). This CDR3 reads CSARMGRGGETQYF. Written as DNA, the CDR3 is TGCAGTGCTAGGATGGGCAGGGGAGGAGAGACCCAGTACTTC.

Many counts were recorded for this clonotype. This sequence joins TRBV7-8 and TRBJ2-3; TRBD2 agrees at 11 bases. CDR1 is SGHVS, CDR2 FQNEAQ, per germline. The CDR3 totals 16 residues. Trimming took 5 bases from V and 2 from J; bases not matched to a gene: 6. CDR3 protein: CASSAPLAGVTDTQYF. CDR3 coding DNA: TGTGCCAGCAGCGCCCCACTAGCGGGGGTCACAGATACGCAGTATTTT.

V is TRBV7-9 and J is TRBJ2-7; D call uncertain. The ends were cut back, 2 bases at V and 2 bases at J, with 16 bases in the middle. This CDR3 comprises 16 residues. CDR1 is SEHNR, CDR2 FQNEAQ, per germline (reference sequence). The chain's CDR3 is CASSLYVGPETYEQYF. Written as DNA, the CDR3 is TGTGCCAGCAGCTTATATGTGGGTCCCGAAACCTACGAGCAGTACTTC.

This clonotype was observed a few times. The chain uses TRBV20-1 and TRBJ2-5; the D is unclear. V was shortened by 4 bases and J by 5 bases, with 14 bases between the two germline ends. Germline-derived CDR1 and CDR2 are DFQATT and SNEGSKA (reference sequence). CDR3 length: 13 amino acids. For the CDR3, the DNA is TGCAGTGCTACCCGGGTAGTAATGGAGACCCAGTACTTC. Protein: CSATRVVMETQYF.

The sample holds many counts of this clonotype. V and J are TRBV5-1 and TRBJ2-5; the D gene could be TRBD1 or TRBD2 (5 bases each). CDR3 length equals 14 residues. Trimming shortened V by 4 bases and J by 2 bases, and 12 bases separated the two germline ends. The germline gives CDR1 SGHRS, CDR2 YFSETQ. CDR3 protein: CASSHQGRQETQYF. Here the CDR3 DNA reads TGCGCCAGCAGCCACCAGGGACGGCAAGAGACCCAGTACTTC.

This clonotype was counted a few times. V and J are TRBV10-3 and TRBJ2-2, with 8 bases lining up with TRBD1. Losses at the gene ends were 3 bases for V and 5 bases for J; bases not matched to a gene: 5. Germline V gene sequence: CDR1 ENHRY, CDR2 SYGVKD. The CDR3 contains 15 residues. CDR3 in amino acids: CAISDSQGATGELFF. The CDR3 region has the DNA TGTGCCATCAGTGATTCTCAGGGGGCGACCGGGGAGCTGTTTTTT.

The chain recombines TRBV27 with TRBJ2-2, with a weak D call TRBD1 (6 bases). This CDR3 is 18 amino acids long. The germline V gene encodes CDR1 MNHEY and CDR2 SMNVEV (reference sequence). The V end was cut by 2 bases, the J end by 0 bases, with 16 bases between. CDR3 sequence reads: CASSLENRVPTNTGELFF. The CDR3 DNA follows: TGTGCCAGCAGTTTAGAGAACAGGGTCCCGACGAACACCGGGGAGCTGTTTTTT.

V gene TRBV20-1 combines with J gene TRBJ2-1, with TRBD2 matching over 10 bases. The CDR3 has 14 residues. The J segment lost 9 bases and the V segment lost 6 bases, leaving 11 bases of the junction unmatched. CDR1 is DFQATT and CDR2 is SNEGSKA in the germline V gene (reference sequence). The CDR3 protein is CSAQLSSGRGEQFF. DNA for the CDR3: TGCAGTGCCCAACTCTCTAGCGGGAGAGGTGAGCAGTTCTTC.

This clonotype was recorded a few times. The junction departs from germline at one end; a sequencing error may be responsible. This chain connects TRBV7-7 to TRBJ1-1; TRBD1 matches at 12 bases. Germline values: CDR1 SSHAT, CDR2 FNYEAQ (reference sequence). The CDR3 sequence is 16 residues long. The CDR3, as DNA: TGTGCTAGCAGCTTGCTGGGACAGGGGGCTGGCTCTGAAGCTTTCTTT. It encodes CASSLLGQGAGSEAFF.

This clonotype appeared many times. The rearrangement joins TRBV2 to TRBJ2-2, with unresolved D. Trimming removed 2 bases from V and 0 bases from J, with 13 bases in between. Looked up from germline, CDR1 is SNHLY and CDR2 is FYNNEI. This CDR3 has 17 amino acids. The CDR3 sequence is CASSELGSPSNTGELFF. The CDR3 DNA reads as TGTGCCAGCAGTGAACTGGGCAGCCCCTCGAACACCGGGGAGCTGTTTTTT.